The TCR beta chain described here comes from a study of T cell responses to AZD1222 COVID-19 vaccine. J lost 5 bases, V lost 3 bases, and 2 bases had no gene match. The CDR3 sequence is 13 residues long. Germline V gene data show CDR1 as SGHNT and CDR2 as YENEEA. Clones were sequenced by immunoSEQ multiplex PCR, and TCRdb holds only the in-frame ones, with some missing. The sample carries around 100,000 clones, approximately 88% recorded once. Study-wide findings and caveats: In a largely white British group with more females than males, clonal diversity was possibly underestimated.

Turning to this clone: No antigen is known for it.

Here the sequenced sample was peripheral blood, taken on day 0 of AZD1222 vaccination. This chain connects TRBV11-3 to TRBJ2-5; 8 bases are a match to TRBD2. This TCR was recovered from an adult in good health. The chain's CDR3 is CASSFGRGETQYF. CDR3 DNA sequence: TGTGCCAGCAGCTTCGGGAGGGGGGAGACCCAGTACTTC.